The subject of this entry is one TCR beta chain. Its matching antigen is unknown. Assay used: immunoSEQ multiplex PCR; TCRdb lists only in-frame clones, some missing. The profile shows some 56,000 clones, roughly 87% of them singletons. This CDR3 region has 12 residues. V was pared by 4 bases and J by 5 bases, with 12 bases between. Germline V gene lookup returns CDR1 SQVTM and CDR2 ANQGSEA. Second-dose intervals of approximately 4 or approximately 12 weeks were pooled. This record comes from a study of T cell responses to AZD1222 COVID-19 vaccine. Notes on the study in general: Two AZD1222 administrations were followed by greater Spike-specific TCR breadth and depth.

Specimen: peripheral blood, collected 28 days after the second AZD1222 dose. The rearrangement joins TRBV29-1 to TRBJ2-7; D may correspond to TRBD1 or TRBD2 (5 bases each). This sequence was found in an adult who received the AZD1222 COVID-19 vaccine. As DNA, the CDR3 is TGCAGCGTTGCCAGGGAGCTGAACGAGCAGTACTTC. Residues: CSVARELNEQYF.